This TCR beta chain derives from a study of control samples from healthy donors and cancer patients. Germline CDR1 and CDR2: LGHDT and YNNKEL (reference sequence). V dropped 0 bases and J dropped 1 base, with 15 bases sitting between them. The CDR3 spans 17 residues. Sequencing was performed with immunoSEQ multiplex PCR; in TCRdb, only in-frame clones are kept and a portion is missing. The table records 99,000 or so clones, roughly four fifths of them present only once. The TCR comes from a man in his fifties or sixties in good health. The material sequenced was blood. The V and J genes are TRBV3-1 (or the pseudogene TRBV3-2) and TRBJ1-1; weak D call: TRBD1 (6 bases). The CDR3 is CASSQEPGQRTNTEAFF. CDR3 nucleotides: TGTGCCAGCAGCCAAGAGCCCGGACAGCGGACGAACACTGAAGCTTTCTTT.